The 7 T cell receptor beta chains in this list originate from one sample, sequenced in a study of Ad26.COV2.S vaccination and SARS-CoV-2 variants (dated by TCRdb to 2020 to 2022). The library came from the immunoSEQ multiplex PCR assay. The immuneACCESS repertoire file appears here via TCRdb, limited to in-frame rearrangements. These files lack a portion of the clones; in checked studies, under half of the deficit traces to unresolved V genes, and the cause of the others is not known. Across this sample there are about 680,000 clones, with approximately 88% seen only once. The ten largest clones add up to approximately 1.5% of the sample. The treatment or condition label corresponds to: about 20 received Ad26.COV2.S at low or high dose, single or two shots; 5 received placebo; per-sample allocation not given. Repertoires of vaccine and placebo recipients were sequenced from samples collected on day 63 after the first injection.

The sample in question was peripheral blood, obtained in a trial of Ad26.COV2.S vaccine versus placebo. Receptors were obtained from a person aged 18-60 years who received the Ad26.COV2.S COVID-19 vaccine or a placebo.

This rearrangement joins TRBV19 to TRBJ1-3; D call uncertain. CDR1 and CDR2 from the germline V gene are LNHDA and SQIVND (reference sequence). Between the trimmed V and J ends, which lost 7 bases and 8 bases, there was a span of 9 bases. CDR3 length: 11 residues. Written as DNA, the CDR3 is TGTGCCAGTATGAATGGGGACACCATATATTTT. Protein: CASMNGDTIYF.

Only one count was recorded for this clone. The chain employs TRBV30 and TRBJ1-1; D gene unclear. The V end lost 0 bases, the J end lost 0 bases, and 11 bases lay between the germline ends. Germline loops: CDR1 GTSNPN, CDR2 SVGIG (reference sequence). The CDR3 totals 15 residues. As DNA, the CDR3 is TGTGCCTGGAGTGTACTTCACAGTTTGAACACTGAAGCTTTCTTT. Its protein is CAWSVLHSLNTEAFF.

The chain couples TRBV6-6 to TRBJ1-1; D is possibly TRBD1 (6 bases). The CDR3 extends over 15 amino acids. With 6 bases removed from V and 2 bases from J, the gap between germline ends came to 16 bases. Germline CDR1 reads MNHNY; CDR2 reads SVGAGI (reference sequence). The CDR3 region has the DNA TGTGCCAGCAGGGGACACTCCCGAGAAAACACTGAAGCTTTCTTT. The encoded protein is CASRGHSRENTEAFF.

This sequence joins TRBV6-5 and TRBJ1-2, with D possibly TRBD1 on 5 matching bases. CDR3 length: 14 amino acids. V lost 10 bases to trimming and J lost 1 base, with 16 bases between them. Germline values: CDR1 MNHEY, CDR2 SVGAGI. CDR3: CATKRQWDNYGYTF. The CDR3 DNA sequence: TGTGCCACCAAAAGACAGTGGGATAACTATGGCTACACCTTC.

As concerns this clone: Other nucleotide sequences from this sample produce the same CDR3. CDR3 sequence (DNA): TGTGCCACCAGTGACCCGGGGAGTGGCACAGATACGCAGTATTTT. Translating gives CATSDPGSGTDTQYF. V gene TRBV24-1 combines with J gene TRBJ2-3, with a tentative D call TRBD2 (5 bases). Germline lookup yields CDR1 KGHDR and CDR2 SFDVKD. The CDR3 extends over 15 amino acids. Trimming left V 4 bases short and J 1 base short, with 11 bases between.

The V gene is TRBV11-1, the J gene TRBJ2-2; the D gene is possibly TRBD2 (5 bases). The germline gives CDR1 SGHAT, CDR2 FQDESV (reference sequence). This CDR3 has 16 residues. Trimming pared 1 base from V and 9 bases from J, leaving 18 bases between. This CDR3 reads CASSLDQRPGIRELFF. The CDR3 DNA follows: TGTGCCAGCAGCTTAGACCAGAGACCCGGGATCCGGGAGCTGTTTTTT.

CDR3 in amino acids: CASSGPPGTGANVLTF. CDR3 DNA sequence: TGTGCCAGCAGCGGACCCCCAGGTACGGGGGCCAACGTCCTGACTTTC. This chain links TRBV11-3 with TRBJ2-6, with D uncertain. Germline CDR1 SGHNT, CDR2 YENEEA. V lost 5 bases and J 4 bases, leaving 15 bases between the germline ends. The CDR3 extends over 16 amino acids. The whole variable domain, remainder taken from reference TRBV11-3 and TRBJ2-6, is EAGVVQSPRYKIIEKKQPVAFWCNPISGHNTLYWYLQNLGQGPELLIRYENEEAVDDSQLPKDRFSAERLKGVDSTLKIQPAELGDSAVYLCASSGPPGTGANVLTFGAGSRLTVL.